Given below is one TCR beta chain in context. Its antigen is unidentified. Ophthalmopathy not arising within 18 months of follow-up defined hyperthyroidism as stable. Enrolled hyperthyroidism patients had a new diagnosis, a duration under 2 months, and an age of 18 to 65. Germline V gene data show CDR1 as MNHEY and CDR2 as SMNVEV (reference sequence). Trimming cost V 4 bases and J 5 bases, with 12 bases left between them. The CDR3 length is 15 residues. This entry comes from a study of Graves' ophthalmopathy and Graves' hyperthyroidism. Study-level findings and limits: The model achieved 70.59% sensitivity and roughly 79% specificity for ophthalmopathy progression.

Scientists amplified the TCR beta CDR3 regions from RNA transcripts. Following a first-round RT-PCR that used HTBI primers, a second-round multiplex PCR was carried out. TCRdb ran MiXCR on the multiplex PCR reads and lists one entry per CDR3 protein. Here the sample spans a few hundred thousand distinct CDR3 sequences, 15% to 17% being singletons. The chain links TRBV27 to TRBJ1-6, with D maybe TRBD1 (6 bases). The sample was peripheral blood. This clonotype originated in a woman between 18 and 30 years old with stable Graves' hyperthyroidism. The CDR3: CASSSGVENNSPLHF. Written as DNA, the CDR3 is TGTGCCAGCAGTTCAGGGGTTGAGAATAATTCACCCCTCCACTTT.